This T cell receptor (beta chain) was identified in a study of CD8+ T cells in alopecia areata. General study findings and limits: Higher clonality was seen in lesional scalp than in normal scalp, especially in alopecia totalis/universalis.

Germline V lookup: CDR1 SGHDN, CDR2 FVKESK. The CDR3 contains 14 residues. V lost 5 bases and J lost 2, with 12 bases in between. Comments on this clone: The antigen remains unidentified.

RNA was extracted and reverse transcribed into cDNA as the sequencing template. Generated by immunoSEQ multiplex PCR, the TCRdb table keeps only in-frame clones and is missing some. The sample has 150,000 or so clones, about 60% seen once. The V call is TRBV14, the J call TRBJ1-1; D is perhaps TRBD1 (6 bases). The receptor was isolated from a human donor in good health. Source material: CD4+ T cells sorted from blood. The CDR3 sequence is CASSRRTANTEAFF. The CDR3 region has the DNA TGTGCCAGCAGCAGACGGACAGCTAACACTGAAGCTTTCTTT.